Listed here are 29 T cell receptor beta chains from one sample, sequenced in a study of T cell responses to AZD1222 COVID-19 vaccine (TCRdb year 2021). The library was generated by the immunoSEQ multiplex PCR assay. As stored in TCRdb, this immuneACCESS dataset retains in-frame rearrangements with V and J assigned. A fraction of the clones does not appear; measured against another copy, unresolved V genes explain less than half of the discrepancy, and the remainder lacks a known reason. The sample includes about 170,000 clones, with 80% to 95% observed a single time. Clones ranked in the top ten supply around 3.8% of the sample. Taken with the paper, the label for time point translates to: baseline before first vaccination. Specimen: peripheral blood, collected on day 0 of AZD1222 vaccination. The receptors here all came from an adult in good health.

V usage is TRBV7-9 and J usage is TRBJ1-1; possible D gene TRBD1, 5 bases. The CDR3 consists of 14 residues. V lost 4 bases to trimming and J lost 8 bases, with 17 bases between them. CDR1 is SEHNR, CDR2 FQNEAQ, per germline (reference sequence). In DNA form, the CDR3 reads TGTGCCAGCAGCTCCCCGCAGAGGCGGGACGAAGCTTTCTTT. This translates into CASSSPQRRDEAFF.

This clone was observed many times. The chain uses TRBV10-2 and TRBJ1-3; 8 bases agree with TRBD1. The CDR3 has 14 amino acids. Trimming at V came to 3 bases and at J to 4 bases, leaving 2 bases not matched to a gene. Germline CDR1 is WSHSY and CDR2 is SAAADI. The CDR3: CASSDNRGGNTIYF. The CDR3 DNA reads TGCGCCAGCAGTGACAACAGGGGGGGAAACACCATATATTTT.

The CDR3 DNA follows: TGTGCCAGCAGCCCAAGTCCAGGTCCACCCCTCCACTTT. Translation gives CASSPSPGPPLHF. V is TRBV7-9 and J is TRBJ1-6, with no clear D. This CDR3 is built from 13 residues. CDR1 and CDR2 (germline): SEHNR, FQNEAQ (reference sequence). Trimming took 5 bases from V and 11 from J, leaving 13 bases between them.

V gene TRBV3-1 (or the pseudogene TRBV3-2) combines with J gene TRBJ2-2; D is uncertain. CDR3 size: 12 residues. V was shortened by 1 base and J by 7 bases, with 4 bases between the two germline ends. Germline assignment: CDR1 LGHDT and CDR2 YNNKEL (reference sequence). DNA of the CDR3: TGTGCCAGCAGCCAAGGTAGCGGGGAGCTGTTTTTT. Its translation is CASSQGSGELFF.

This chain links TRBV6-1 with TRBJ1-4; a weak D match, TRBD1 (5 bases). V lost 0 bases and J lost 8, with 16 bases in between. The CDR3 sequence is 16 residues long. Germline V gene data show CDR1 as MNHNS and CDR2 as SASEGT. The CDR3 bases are TGTGCCAGCAGTGAAGCGGTTCAGGGTTTCGGGGAAAAACTGTTTTTT. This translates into CASSEAVQGFGEKLFF.

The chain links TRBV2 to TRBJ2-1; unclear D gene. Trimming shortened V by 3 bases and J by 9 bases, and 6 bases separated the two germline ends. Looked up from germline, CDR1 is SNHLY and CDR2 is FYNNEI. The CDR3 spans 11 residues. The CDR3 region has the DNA TGTGCCAGCAGTGACCGGAGTGAGCAGTTCTTC. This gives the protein CASSDRSEQFF.

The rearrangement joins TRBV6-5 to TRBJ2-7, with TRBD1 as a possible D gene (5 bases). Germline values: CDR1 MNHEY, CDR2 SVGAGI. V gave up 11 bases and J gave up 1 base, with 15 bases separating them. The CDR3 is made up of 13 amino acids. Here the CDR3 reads CAADRGGSYEQYF. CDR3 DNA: TGTGCCGCAGATAGGGGTGGTTCCTACGAGCAGTACTTC.

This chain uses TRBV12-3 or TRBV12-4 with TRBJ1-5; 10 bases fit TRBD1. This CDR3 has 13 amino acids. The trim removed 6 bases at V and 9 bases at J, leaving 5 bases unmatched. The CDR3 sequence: CASRDRGTGPQHF. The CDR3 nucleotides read TGTGCCAGCAGGGACAGGGGGACGGGGCCCCAGCATTTT.

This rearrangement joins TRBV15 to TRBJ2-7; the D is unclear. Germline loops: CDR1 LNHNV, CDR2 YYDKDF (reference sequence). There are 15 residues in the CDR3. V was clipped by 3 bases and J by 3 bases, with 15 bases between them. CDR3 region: CATSRVDGRDYEQYF. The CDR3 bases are TGTGCCACCAGCAGGGTAGACGGCCGAGACTACGAGCAGTACTTC.

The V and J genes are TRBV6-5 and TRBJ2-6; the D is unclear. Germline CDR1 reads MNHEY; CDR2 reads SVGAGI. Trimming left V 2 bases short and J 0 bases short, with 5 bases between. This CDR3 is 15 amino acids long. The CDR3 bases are TGTGCCAGCAGTTACACGGACTCTGGGGCCAACGTCCTGACTTTC. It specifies CASSYTDSGANVLTF.

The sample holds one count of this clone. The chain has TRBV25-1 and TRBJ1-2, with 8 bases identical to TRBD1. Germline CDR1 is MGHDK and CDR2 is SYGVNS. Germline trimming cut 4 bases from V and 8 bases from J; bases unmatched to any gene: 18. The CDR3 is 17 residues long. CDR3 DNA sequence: TGTGCCAGCAGTGGAGGATTTCCAGGACAGGGACGGGTAGGCTACACCTTC. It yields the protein CASSGGFPGQGRVGYTF.

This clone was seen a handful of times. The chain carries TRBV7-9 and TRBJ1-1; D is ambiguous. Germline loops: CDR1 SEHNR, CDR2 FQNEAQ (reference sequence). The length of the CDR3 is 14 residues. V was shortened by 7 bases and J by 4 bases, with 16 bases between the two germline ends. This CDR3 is CASTYPKVATEAFF. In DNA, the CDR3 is TGTGCCAGCACCTACCCAAAAGTGGCCACTGAAGCTTTCTTT.

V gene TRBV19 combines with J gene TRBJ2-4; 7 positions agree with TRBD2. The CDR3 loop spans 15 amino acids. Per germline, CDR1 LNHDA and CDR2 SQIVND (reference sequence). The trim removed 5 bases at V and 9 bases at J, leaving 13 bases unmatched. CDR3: CASSPGGSVGGIQYF. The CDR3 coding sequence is TGTGCCAGTAGTCCGGGCGGGAGCGTTGGAGGCATTCAGTACTTC.

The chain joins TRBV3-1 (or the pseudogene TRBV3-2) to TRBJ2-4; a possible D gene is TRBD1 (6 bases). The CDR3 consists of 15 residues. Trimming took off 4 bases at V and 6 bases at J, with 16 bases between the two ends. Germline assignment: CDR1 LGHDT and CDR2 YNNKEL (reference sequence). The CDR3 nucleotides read TGTGCCAGCAGCCCATTTACAGGGTCGGGAAACATTCAGTACTTC. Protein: CASSPFTGSGNIQYF.

CDR3 in amino acids: CARGPYNEQFF. CDR3 sequence (DNA): TGTGCCAGGGGCCCTTACAATGAGCAGTTCTTC. The gene calls are TRBV6-5 and TRBJ2-1; unclear D gene. Trimming stripped 9 bases from V and 4 bases from J, with 7 bases between. The CDR3 covers 11 residues. Per the germline V gene, CDR1 is MNHEY and CDR2 is SVGAGI.

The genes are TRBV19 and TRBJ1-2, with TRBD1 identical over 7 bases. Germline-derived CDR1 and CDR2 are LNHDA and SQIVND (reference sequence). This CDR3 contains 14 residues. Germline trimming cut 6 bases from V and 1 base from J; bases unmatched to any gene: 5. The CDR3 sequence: CASSLQGFNYGYTF. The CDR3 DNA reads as TGTGCCAGTAGCTTACAGGGGTTTAACTATGGCTACACCTTC.

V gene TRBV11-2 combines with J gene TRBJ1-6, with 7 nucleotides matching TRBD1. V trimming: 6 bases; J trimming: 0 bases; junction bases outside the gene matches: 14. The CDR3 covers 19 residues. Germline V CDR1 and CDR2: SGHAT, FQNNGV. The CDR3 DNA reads TGTGCCAGCAGACCAATCCCCTGGGACAGCCTCTCCTATAATTCACCCCTCCACTTT. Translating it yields CASRPIPWDSLSYNSPLHF.

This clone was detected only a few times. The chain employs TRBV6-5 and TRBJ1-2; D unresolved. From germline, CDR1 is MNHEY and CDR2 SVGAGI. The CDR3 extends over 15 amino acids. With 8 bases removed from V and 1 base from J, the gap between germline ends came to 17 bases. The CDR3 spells CASGPLSLHNYGYTF. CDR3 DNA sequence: TGTGCCAGCGGGCCTTTAAGCCTTCATAACTATGGCTACACCTTC.

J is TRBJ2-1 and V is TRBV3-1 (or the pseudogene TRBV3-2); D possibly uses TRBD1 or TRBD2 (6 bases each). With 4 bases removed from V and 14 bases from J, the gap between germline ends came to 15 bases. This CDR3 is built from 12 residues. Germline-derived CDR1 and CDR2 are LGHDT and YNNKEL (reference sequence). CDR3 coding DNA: TGTGCCAGCAGCCTAACGGGGGCGAGGAAGTTCTTC. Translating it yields CASSLTGARKFF.

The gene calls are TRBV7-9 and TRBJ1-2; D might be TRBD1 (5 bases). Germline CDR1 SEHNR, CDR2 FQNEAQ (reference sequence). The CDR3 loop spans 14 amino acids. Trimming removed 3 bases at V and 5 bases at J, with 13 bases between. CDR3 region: CASSFRQSPYGYTF. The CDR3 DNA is TGTGCCAGCAGCTTCCGACAGTCTCCGTATGGCTACACCTTC. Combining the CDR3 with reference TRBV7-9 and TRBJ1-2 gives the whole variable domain DTGVSQNPRHKITKRGQNVTFRCDPISEHNRLYWYRQTLGQGPEFLTYFQNEAQLEKSRLLSDRFSAERPKGSFSTLEIQRTEQGDSAMYLCASSFRQSPYGYTFGSGTRLTVV.

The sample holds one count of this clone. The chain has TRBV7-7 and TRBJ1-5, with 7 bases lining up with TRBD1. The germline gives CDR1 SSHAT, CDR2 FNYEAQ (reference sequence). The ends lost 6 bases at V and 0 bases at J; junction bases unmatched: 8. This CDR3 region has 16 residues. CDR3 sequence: CASREGTEISNQPQHF. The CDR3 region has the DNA TGTGCCAGCAGGGAAGGGACAGAAATTAGCAATCAGCCCCAGCATTTT. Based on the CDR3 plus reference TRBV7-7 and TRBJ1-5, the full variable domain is GAGVSQSPRYKVTKRGQDVTLRCDPISSHATLYWYQQALGQGPEFLTYFNYEAQPDKSGLPSDRFSAERPEGSISTLTIQRTEQRDSAMYRCASREGTEISNQPQHFGDGTRLSIL.

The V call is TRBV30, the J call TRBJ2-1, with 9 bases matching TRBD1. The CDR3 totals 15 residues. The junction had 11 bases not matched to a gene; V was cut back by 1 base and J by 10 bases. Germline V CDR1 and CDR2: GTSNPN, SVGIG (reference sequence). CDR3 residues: CAWSGLLRQGGEQFF. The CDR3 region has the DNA TGTGCCTGGAGTGGCCTCCTTCGACAGGGGGGCGAGCAGTTCTTC.

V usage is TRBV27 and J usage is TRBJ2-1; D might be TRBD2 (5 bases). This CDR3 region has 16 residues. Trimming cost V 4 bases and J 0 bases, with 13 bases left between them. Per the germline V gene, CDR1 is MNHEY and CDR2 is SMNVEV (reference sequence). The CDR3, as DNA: TGTGCCAGCAGTTCGCGGGCGACCAGCTCCTACAATGAGCAGTTCTTC. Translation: CASSSRATSSYNEQFF.

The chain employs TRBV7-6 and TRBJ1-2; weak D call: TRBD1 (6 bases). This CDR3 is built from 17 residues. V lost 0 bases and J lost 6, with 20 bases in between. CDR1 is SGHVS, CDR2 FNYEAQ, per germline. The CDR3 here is CASSLAVQGGGGNGYTF. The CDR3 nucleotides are TGTGCCAGCAGCTTAGCAGTGCAGGGAGGGGGAGGTAATGGCTACACCTTC.

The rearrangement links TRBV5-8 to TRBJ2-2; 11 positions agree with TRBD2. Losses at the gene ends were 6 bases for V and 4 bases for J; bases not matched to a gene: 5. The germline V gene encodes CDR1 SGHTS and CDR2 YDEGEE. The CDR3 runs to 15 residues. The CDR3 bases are TGTGCCAGCATAGGGCTAGCGGGAGGCACCGGGGAGCTGTTTTTT. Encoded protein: CASIGLAGGTGELFF.

CDR3 DNA: TGTGCCAGCAGTTCGCAAGAGACCCAGTACTTC. Its translation is CASSSQETQYF. The genes are TRBV3-1 (or the pseudogene TRBV3-2) and TRBJ2-5; D remains ambiguous. Germline loops: CDR1 LGHDT, CDR2 YNNKEL (reference sequence). With 6 bases removed from V and 2 bases from J, the gap between germline ends came to 4 bases. The CDR3 contains 11 residues.

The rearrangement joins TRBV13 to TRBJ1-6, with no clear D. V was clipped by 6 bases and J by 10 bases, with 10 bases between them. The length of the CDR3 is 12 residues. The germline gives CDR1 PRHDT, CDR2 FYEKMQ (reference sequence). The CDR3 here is CASRIPGSPLHF. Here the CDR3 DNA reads TGTGCCAGCAGGATCCCGGGGTCACCCCTCCACTTT.

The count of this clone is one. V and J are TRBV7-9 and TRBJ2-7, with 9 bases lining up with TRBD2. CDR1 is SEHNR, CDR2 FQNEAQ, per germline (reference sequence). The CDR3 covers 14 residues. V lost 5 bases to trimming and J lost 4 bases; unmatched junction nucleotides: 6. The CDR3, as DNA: TGTGCCAGCAGCCATGGACTAGCGCCGTACGAGCAGTACTTC. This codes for CASSHGLAPYEQYF.

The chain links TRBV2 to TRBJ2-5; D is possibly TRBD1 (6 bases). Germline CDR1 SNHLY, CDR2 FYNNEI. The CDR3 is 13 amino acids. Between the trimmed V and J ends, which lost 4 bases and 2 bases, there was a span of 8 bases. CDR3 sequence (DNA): TGTGCCAGCAGTGCCCAGGGGCAAGAGACCCAGTACTTC. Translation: CASSAQGQETQYF.